The rows below give T cell receptor beta chains drawn from one sample of a study of CD8+ T cells in alopecia areata. Some clones are missing from TCRdb's copy, which holds only in-frame ones; the method was immunoSEQ multiplex PCR. The data show approximately 280,000 clones, nearly 60% seen once. Material: CD4+ T cells sorted from blood, obtained at week 24, from a patient treated with tofacitinib. These receptor sequences come from a human donor with alopecia areata. Both conserved end residues are part of each CDR3. A D gene is named only where the DNA matches it firmly. For some rows the clone size is stated as once, few or many, or as a class when expanded; others skip it.

>TRBV4-2|TRBJ1-2|.|.
TGTGCCAGCAGCCAAGATAAAAATACGCCTAACTATGGCTACACCTTC
CASSQDKNTPNYGYTF
>TRBV29-1|TRBJ1-3|.|TRBD1
TGCAGCGTGGGACAGGCGAGCTCTGGAAACACCATATATTTT
CSVGQASSGNTIYF
>TRBV18|TRBJ2-5|.|.
TGTGCCAGCTCACGTACCTTGGACCTCCGGGGTGGCCAAGAGACCCAGTACTTC
CASSRTLDLRGGQETQYF
>TRBV29-1|TRBJ2-1|.|TRBD1
TGCAGCGTTGTTCCCACAGGACAGGGTAAGGTCTACAATGAGCAGTTCTTC
CSVVPTGQGKVYNEQFF
>TRBV4-1|TRBJ1-5|.|TRBD1
TGCGCCAGCAGCCAAGCCGGGACAGGGGAAGGGGTCCAGCATTTT
CASSQAGTGEGVQHF
>TRBV29-1|TRBJ1-5|.|.
TGCAGCGCCTACAACGGGGATGGTCAGCCCCAGCATTTT
CSAYNGDGQPQHF
>TRBV30|TRBJ1-1|.|.
TGTGCCTGGACCATGACAGATGTAGGGCCTGAAGCTTTCTTT
CAWTMTDVGPEAFF
>TRBV5-1|TRBJ1-2|.|.
TGCGCCAGCAGTTCGGACGGGACTTATGGCTACACCTTC
CASSSDGTYGYTF
>TRBV7-2|TRBJ2-3|.|.
TGTGCCAGCAGCCCACCCGCGGCGAGCACAGATACGCAGTATTTT
CASSPPAASTDTQYF
>TRBV30|TRBJ1-1|.|.
TGTGCCTGGAGCCCCCGACAGCACACTGAAGCTTTCTTT
CAWSPRQHTEAFF
>TRBV7-3|TRBJ1-6|.|.
TGTGCCAGCAGCTTAACTGGGACATCTAATTCACCCCTCCACTTT
CASSLTGTSNSPLHF
>TRBV5-4|TRBJ2-7|.|.
TGTGCCAGCAGATCGCAGGGGAACTCCTACGAGCAGTACTTC
CASRSQGNSYEQYF
>TRBV11-2|TRBJ1-4|few|.
TGTGCCAGCAGCTTATCGACTAATGAAAAACTGTTTTTT
CASSLSTNEKLFF
>TRBV5-1|TRBJ1-4|few|.
TGCGCCAGCAGCTCTGGGCCCCTTGGGACTAATGAAAAACTGTTTTTT
CASSSGPLGTNEKLFF
>TRBV25-1|TRBJ2-3|once|.
TGTGCCAGCAGTGAGAAGGGACTCCGGTATGCAGATACGCAGTATTTT
CASSEKGLRYADTQYF
>TRBV28|TRBJ2-1|.|.
TGTGCCAGCACCCCCGACCAGTACAATGAGCAGTTCTTC
CASTPDQYNEQFF